Listed here are 17 T cell receptor beta chains from one sample, sequenced in a study of T cells in Graves' hyperthyroidism and ophthalmopathy. RNA transcripts yielded amplified TCR beta CDR3 regions. Carried out on the TCR CDR3, a first-round RT-PCR used the HTBI primer set. In TCRdb, the multiplex PCR reads were re-called with MiXCR into one record per CDR3 protein. The table has 300,000 to 450,000 distinct CDR3 sequences, 14% to 15% seen once; the top ten hold 30% to 35%. Material: blood. The receptors come from a woman aged 25-40 years with Graves' hyperthyroidism.

In regard to this clonotype: Just one base apart from a much larger clone, this may be a read error. The rearrangement links TRBV5-1 to TRBJ2-1, with 11 bases that match TRBD2. CDR1 is SGHRS, CDR2 YFSETQ, per germline. J lost 6 bases, V lost 0 bases, and 8 bases had no gene match. The CDR3 spans 17 residues. The CDR3 region has the DNA TGCGCCAGCAGCTTGGAGGGACTAGCGGAAGGAGGCAATGAGCAGTTCTTC. It encodes CASSLEGLAEGGNEQFF.

This clonotype was counted at least ten times. The chain employs TRBV6-1 and TRBJ1-1, with D unresolved. V lost 6 bases, J lost 4 bases, and 12 bases lay in between. Germline values: CDR1 MNHNS, CDR2 SASEGT. This CDR3 comprises 13 residues. CDR3 loop: CASRGWRSTEAFF. The CDR3 DNA is TGTGCCAGCAGGGGGTGGAGGAGCACTGAAGCTTTCTTT.

This clonotype was recorded many times. V gene TRBV12-3 or TRBV12-4 combines with J gene TRBJ2-1; a possible D gene is TRBD2 (6 bases). V was pared by 4 bases and J by 6 bases, with 10 bases between. CDR3 length: 13 amino acids. CDR3 loop: CASSYGTGNEQFF. In nucleotides, the CDR3 is TGTGCCAGCAGTTACGGGACTGGCAATGAGCAGTTCTTC.

This clonotype turned up a few times. This chain joins TRBV19 and TRBJ1-2; tentative D call: TRBD1 (5 bases). From germline, CDR1 is LNHDA and CDR2 SQIVND (reference sequence). Between the trimmed V and J ends, which lost 6 bases and 8 bases, there was a span of 22 bases. The CDR3 totals 15 residues. The CDR3 sequence is CASSDLEGTRSGYTF. In DNA, the CDR3 is TGTGCCAGTAGCGATCTCGAGGGGACCCGGTCGGGCTACACCTTC.

In its sample, this clonotype was seen many times. The chain couples TRBV15 to TRBJ2-5; D unclear. Trimming took 0 bases from V and 7 from J, leaving 15 bases between them. CDR1 and CDR2 from the germline V gene are LNHNV and YYDKDF (reference sequence). The CDR3 is 15 amino acids. In DNA form, the CDR3 reads TGTGCCACCAGCAGAGATCTTGCAGGACCACGGACCCAGTACTTC. Its translation is CATSRDLAGPRTQYF.

This CDR3 reads CASSLEREWDEQYF. CDR3 in DNA: TGTGCCAGCAGCTTGGAGCGGGAGTGGGACGAGCAGTACTTC. The V call is TRBV5-6, the J call TRBJ2-7; 8 bases agree with TRBD2. The V segment lost 0 bases and the J segment 5 bases; nucleotides outside the gene matches: 4. CDR1 and CDR2 from the germline V gene are SGHDT and YYEEEE. This CDR3 is 14 amino acids long.

This clonotype came up many times. This chain links TRBV7-8 with TRBJ2-5; 7 bases match TRBD2. The CDR3 is 14 residues long. Per germline, CDR1 SGHVS and CDR2 FQNEAQ. Losses at the gene ends were 5 bases for V and 0 bases for J; bases not matched to a gene: 3. CDR3 amino acids: CASSAGVNQETQYF. CDR3 nucleotides: TGTGCCAGCAGCGCGGGGGTCAACCAAGAGACCCAGTACTTC. Combining the CDR3 with reference TRBV7-8 and TRBJ2-5 gives the whole variable domain GAGVSQSPRYKVAKRGQDVALRCDPISGHVSLFWYQQALGQGPEFLTYFQNEAQLDKSGLPSDRFFAERPEGSVSTLKIQRTQQEDSAVYLCASSAGVNQETQYFGPGTRLLVL.

The chain employs TRBV7-9 and TRBJ2-5; weak D call: TRBD2 (5 bases). The CDR3 has 13 amino acids. Germline CDR1 is SEHNR and CDR2 is FQNEAQ (reference sequence). The V end lost 6 bases, the J end lost 5 bases, and 13 bases lay between the germline ends. DNA of the CDR3: TGTGCCAGCAGTTTCCCGGAGGAGGAGACCCAGTACTTC. Residues: CASSFPEEETQYF. Based on the CDR3 plus reference TRBV7-9 and TRBJ2-5, the full variable domain is DTGVSQNPRHKITKRGQNVTFRCDPISEHNRLYWYRQTLGQGPEFLTYFQNEAQLEKSRLLSDRFSAERPKGSFSTLEIQRTEQGDSAMYLCASSFPEEETQYFGPGTRLLVL.

The rearrangement links TRBV19 to TRBJ2-1, with D maybe TRBD2 (6 bases). V lost 3 bases to trimming and J lost 5 bases, with 8 bases between them. The CDR3 loop spans 13 amino acids. CDR1 and CDR2 from the germline V gene are LNHDA and SQIVND (reference sequence). CDR3 DNA sequence: TGTGCCAGTAGTATGGCGGGAAACAATGAGCAGTTCTTC. Protein: CASSMAGNNEQFF. Based on the CDR3 plus reference TRBV19 and TRBJ2-1, the full variable domain is DGGITQSPKYLFRKEGQNVTLSCEQNLNHDAMYWYRQDPGQGLRLIYYSQIVNDFQKGDIAEGYSVSREKKESFPLTVTSAQKNPTAFYLCASSMAGNNEQFFGPGTRLTVL.

With regard to this clonotype: Possible read error: a much larger clone is one base away. The gene calls are TRBV10-1 and TRBJ2-1; D is uncertain. Germline values: CDR1 WNHNN, CDR2 SYGVQD (reference sequence). The CDR3 runs 15 residues. Trimming removed 0 bases at V and 4 bases at J, with 10 bases between. CDR3 region: CASSESTGKYNEQFF. As DNA, the CDR3 is TGCGCCAGCAGTGAGTCTACTGGCAAATACAATGAGCAGTTCTTC.

This clonotype showed up many times. The J gene is TRBJ2-1, the V gene TRBV18; 8 bases line up with TRBD2. This CDR3 is 15 amino acids long. The trim removed 3 bases at V and 5 bases at J, leaving 6 bases unmatched. CDR1 is KGHSH and CDR2 is LQKENI in the germline V gene. CDR3: CASSPLAGWDNEQFF. The CDR3 DNA sequence: TGTGCCAGCTCACCCTTAGCGGGATGGGACAATGAGCAGTTCTTC.

This rearrangement joins TRBV20-1 to TRBJ2-3; 8 bases align to TRBD2. The CDR3 is made up of 15 amino acids. CDR1 DFQATT and CDR2 SNEGSKA come from the germline V gene (reference sequence). Losses at the gene ends were 1 base for V and 2 bases for J; bases not matched to a gene: 5. The chain's CDR3 is CSARAGTRYTDTQYF. In nucleotides, the CDR3 is TGCAGTGCTAGAGCCGGGACTAGATACACAGATACGCAGTATTTT.

The chain couples TRBV28 to TRBJ2-1; TRBD1 matches at 9 bases. The trim removed 4 bases at V and 7 bases at J, leaving 8 bases unmatched. The CDR3 totals 15 residues. Germline CDR1 MDHEN, CDR2 SYDVKM. The CDR3 nucleotides are TGTGCCAGCAGTTCGACCGGGACAGGGAAAAATGAGCAGTTCTTC. Translated, it gives CASSSTGTGKNEQFF.

This clonotype has only a few counts. The V and J genes are TRBV28 and TRBJ2-7; TRBD2 agrees at 7 bases. CDR3 length: 14 residues. The germline CDR1 and CDR2 sequences are MDHEN and SYDVKM. With 2 bases clipped from V and 3 bases from J, the junction kept 4 bases outside the gene matches. The CDR3, as DNA: TGTGCCAGCAGTTTACAACCTAGCGGCTACGAGCAGTACTTC. Translation gives CASSLQPSGYEQYF.

In this sample, this clonotype turned up many times. The V gene is TRBV2, the J gene TRBJ2-2; D possibly corresponds to TRBD2 (5 bases). The CDR3 sequence is 14 residues long. V was clipped by 3 bases and J by 4 bases, with 9 bases between them. Looked up from germline, CDR1 is SNHLY and CDR2 is FYNNEI. CDR3 in DNA: TGTGCCAGCAGTGAGTTGGCGGGCACCGGGGAGCTGTTTTTT. The encoded protein is CASSELAGTGELFF.

The V and J genes are TRBV24-1 and TRBJ2-3; D unclear. The germline V gene encodes CDR1 KGHDR and CDR2 SFDVKD. The CDR3 contains 15 residues. The ends were cut back, 5 bases at V and 0 bases at J, with 11 bases in the middle. The CDR3 bases are TGTGCCACCAGTGCCCTACCCTCTAGCACAGATACGCAGTATTTT. Translated: CATSALPSSTDTQYF.

CDR3 amino acids: CASSYVGGRDTQYF. Here the CDR3 DNA reads TGTGCCAGCAGTTACGTAGGGGGGAGAGATACGCAGTATTTT. This chain connects TRBV6-5 to TRBJ2-3, with D tentatively TRBD1 or TRBD2 (6 bases each). V lost 2 bases to trimming and J lost 5 bases, with 11 bases between them. The CDR3 spans 14 residues. Germline CDR1 and CDR2: MNHEY and SVGAGI.